These 20 T cell receptor beta chains were all obtained from the same sample, sequenced in a study of identical twins. Each CDR3 protein is one row after TCRdb ran MiXCR on the 5' RACE reads. The table records 700,000 or so distinct CDR3 sequences, 8.5% to 9.5% of them present only once. The sample was also reused in another study, on yellow fever vaccine responses in identical twins.

Material: PBMCs. The source of these receptors is a woman between 18 and 30 years old in good health.

The sample holds many counts of this clonotype. The chain links TRBV27 to TRBJ2-7, with 11 bases aligning to TRBD1. The ends lost 9 bases at V and 3 bases at J; junction bases unmatched: 4. The germline gives CDR1 MNHEY, CDR2 SMNVEV (reference sequence). The CDR3 consists of 13 residues. CDR3 region: CASSGTGGYEQYF. The CDR3 DNA sequence: TGTGCCAGTTCCGGGACAGGGGGCTACGAGCAGTACTTC.

There are a few counts of this clonotype. The rearrangement links TRBV7-9 to TRBJ2-7; 7 bases map to TRBD1. With 4 bases clipped from V and 3 bases from J, the junction kept 6 bases outside the gene matches. There are 14 residues in the CDR3. The V gene's germline CDR1 is SEHNR and CDR2 FQNEAQ (reference sequence). The CDR3 coding sequence is TGTGCCAGCAGCTGGACAGGCAAAAGCTACGAGCAGTACTTC. Protein: CASSWTGKSYEQYF.

This clonotype showed up just a few times. Its ends do not fully match the called genes, so a read error is possible. The chain has TRBV20-1 and TRBJ2-1; TRBD2 agrees at 15 bases. CDR3 length equals 17 residues. From germline, CDR1 is DFQATT and CDR2 SNEGSKA (reference sequence). The CDR3 DNA sequence: TGCTGTGCTGGAGGGACTAGCGGGGGGTCCCGCTTGAATGAGCAGTTCTTC. Translated, it gives CCAGGTSGGSRLNEQFF.

There are a few counts of this clonotype. J is TRBJ2-5 and V is TRBV2; tentatively, D is TRBD2 (5 bases). Germline values: CDR1 SNHLY, CDR2 FYNNEI. Trimming removed 10 bases from V and 5 bases from J, with 14 bases in between. The CDR3 covers 12 residues. The DNA for the CDR3 is TGTGCCACCACGACCTGGGAGGAGACCCAGTACTTC. Its translation: CATTTWEETQYF.

This clonotype was seen only a few times. A read error may account for a junction end that differs from germline. The rearrangement uses TRBV7-7 and TRBJ2-1; TRBD2 matches 8 bases. Germline V gene sequence: CDR1 SSHAT, CDR2 FNYEAQ (reference sequence). The length of the CDR3 is 14 residues. In DNA form, the CDR3 reads TGTGCTAGCAGCTTAGGAGCGGGGGAGGGTGAGCAGTTCTTC. This encodes CASSLGAGEGEQFF.

This clonotype was picked up many times. Here the CDR3 reads CASSLDVYNEQFF. As DNA, the CDR3 is TGTGCCAGCAGCTTAGATGTCTACAATGAGCAGTTCTTC. V gene TRBV7-2 combines with J gene TRBJ2-1; D is uncertain. This CDR3 has 13 residues. Germline CDR1 SGHTA, CDR2 FQGNSA. The V end was cut by 1 base, the J end by 3 bases, with 4 bases between.

The gene calls are TRBV2 and TRBJ1-5; D possibly corresponds to TRBD1 (6 bases). The CDR3 has 14 amino acids. Deletions cut 4 bases from V and 6 bases from J, with 13 bases between. CDR1 and CDR2 (germline): SNHLY, FYNNEI. DNA for the CDR3: TGTGCCAGCAGTGTCGAGGGGGACGGTCAGCCCCAGCATTTT. This gives the protein CASSVEGDGQPQHF.

There are many counts of this clonotype. This chain connects TRBV7-3 to TRBJ2-7, with 9 bases that match TRBD1. Germline CDR1 is SGHTA and CDR2 is FQGTGA. The trim removed 0 bases at V and 3 bases at J, leaving 3 bases unmatched. The CDR3 extends over 15 amino acids. The DNA for the CDR3 is TGTGCCAGCAGCTTAACCGGGACAGGGATCTACGAGCAGTACTTC. It encodes CASSLTGTGIYEQYF.

The chain has TRBV20-1 and TRBJ2-3; 10 bases agree with TRBD2. The V gene end was trimmed by 6 bases and the J gene end by 5 bases; junction bases not matched to a gene: 14. Germline values: CDR1 DFQATT, CDR2 SNEGSKA (reference sequence). CDR3 size: 16 residues. CDR3 sequence (DNA): TGCAGTGCCACCGGCCTAGCGGGGGCCACCGAAGATACGCAGTATTTT. It is translated as CSATGLAGATEDTQYF.

This clonotype was observed a handful of times. V usage is TRBV11-2 and J usage is TRBJ2-7; 9 nucleotides agree with TRBD1. The CDR3 consists of 15 residues. Germline values: CDR1 SGHAT, CDR2 FQNNGV. V trimming: 5 bases; J trimming: 5 bases; junction bases outside the gene matches: 10. The DNA of the CDR3 is TGTGCCAGCAGCCAATGGACAGGGGCGGTCGACGAGCAGTACTTC. Its protein product is CASSQWTGAVDEQYF.

The gene calls are TRBV20-1 and TRBJ2-1; D gene unclear. Looked up from germline, CDR1 is DFQATT and CDR2 is SNEGSKA (reference sequence). V shed 6 bases and J shed 0 bases, with 15 bases lying between them. The CDR3 sequence is 15 residues long. The chain's CDR3 is CSANGPLISYNEQFF. The DNA of the CDR3 is TGCAGTGCGAACGGACCTCTCATCTCCTACAATGAGCAGTTCTTC.

The chain joins TRBV27 to TRBJ2-7; 12 bases are shared with TRBD1. Per germline, CDR1 MNHEY and CDR2 SMNVEV (reference sequence). The CDR3 spans 15 residues. The junction had 3 bases not matched to a gene; V was cut back by 3 bases and J by 3 bases. CDR3 sequence reads: CASSFGTGGVYEQYF. CDR3 bases: TGTGCCAGCAGTTTCGGGACAGGGGGCGTCTACGAGCAGTACTTC.

This chain connects TRBV2 to TRBJ2-7; no firm D call. The CDR3 length is 14 residues. V gave up 2 bases and J gave up 0 bases, with 8 bases separating them. Germline V gives CDR1 SNHLY, CDR2 FYNNEI. CDR3 sequence reads: CASSELDDSYEQYF. The CDR3, as DNA: TGTGCCAGCAGTGAATTAGACGACTCCTACGAGCAGTACTTC.

This clonotype showed up many times. This chain uses TRBV12-3 or TRBV12-4 with TRBJ2-7, with unresolved D. Trimming took 6 bases from V and 0 from J, leaving 9 bases between them. This CDR3 is 13 amino acids long. In DNA form, the CDR3 reads TGTGCCAGCAGGGACCCGTACTCCTACGAGCAGTACTTC. It encodes CASRDPYSYEQYF.

This clonotype was detected many times. The chain is built from TRBV11-2 and TRBJ2-1; D unresolved. Per the germline V gene, CDR1 is SGHAT and CDR2 is FQNNGV. The V gene lost 3 bases and the J gene lost 7 bases, with 4 bases spanning the gap. The CDR3 runs to 11 residues. The CDR3 sequence is CASSLLNEQFF. In DNA, the CDR3 is TGTGCCAGCAGCTTGCTTAATGAGCAGTTCTTC.

V usage is TRBV20-1 and J usage is TRBJ1-3; unclear D gene. CDR3 length: 14 residues. Germline V CDR1 and CDR2: DFQATT, SNEGSKA (reference sequence). Trimming removed 2 bases at V and 1 base at J, with 9 bases between. The CDR3 DNA sequence: TGCAGTGCTAGAACCGACGGTTCTGGAAACACCATATATTTT. It codes for CSARTDGSGNTIYF.

This chain connects TRBV6-6 to TRBJ2-7, with a possible D match to TRBD1 (6 bases). The CDR3 has 12 amino acids. Germline CDR1 and CDR2: MNHNY and SVGAGI (reference sequence). V was cut by 6 bases and J by 7 bases, with 13 bases left in between. In DNA form, the CDR3 reads TGTGCCAGCAGGACAGCCCAGGGGGAGCAGTACTTC. It codes for CASRTAQGEQYF.

This clonotype was recorded a few times. The chain employs TRBV27 and TRBJ1-2; 7 bases map to TRBD1. V lost 6 bases, J lost 3 bases, and 4 bases stayed unmatched. Germline-derived CDR1 and CDR2 are MNHEY and SMNVEV (reference sequence). CDR3 length: 13 amino acids. CDR3 protein: CASSHDRDYGYTF. The CDR3 bases are TGTGCCAGCAGCCACGACAGGGACTATGGCTACACCTTC.

The rearrangement uses TRBV20-1 and TRBJ2-3; D remains unclear. CDR3 length equals 14 residues. Germline assignment: CDR1 DFQATT and CDR2 SNEGSKA (reference sequence). Trimming took 0 bases from V and 2 from J, leaving 9 bases between them. The CDR3 coding sequence is TGCAGTGCTAGAGATCTTGGGTACACAGATACGCAGTATTTT. Translation gives CSARDLGYTDTQYF.

Details on this clonotype: The conserved phenylalanine or tryptophan normally closing the CDR3 is absent here, so this likely arose from a read error. V gene TRBV29-1 combines with J gene TRBJ2-1, with 8 bases aligning to TRBD1. Trimming took 1 base from V and 9 from J; bases not matched to a gene: 8. Germline V gene lookup returns CDR1 SQVTM and CDR2 ANQGSEA. The CDR3 totals 14 residues. CDR3 in amino acids: CSVEGQGADGEQFL. The CDR3 DNA reads as TGCAGCGTTGAAGGGCAGGGGGCTGATGGTGAGCAGTTCTTG.